What follows are 10 T cell receptor beta chains derived from one specimen sequenced in a study of STAT5B mutations in CD4+ large granular lymphocyte leukemia. Only in-frame clones appear in the TCRdb table, and some are missing; sequencing was by immunoSEQ multiplex PCR. Of around 50,000 clones listed, 65% to 85% are singletons. The sample was CD4+ T cells from blood buffy coats. The receptors stem from a human donor in good health.

The V and J genes are TRBV11-2 and TRBJ2-3; maybe TRBD2 (6 bases). The germline CDR1 and CDR2 sequences are SGHAT and FQNNGV. This CDR3 comprises 16 residues. Trimming shortened V by 5 bases and J by 1 base, and 16 bases separated the two germline ends. CDR3 in amino acids: CASSPRGGGGTDTQYF. CDR3 DNA: TGTGCCAGCAGCCCCAGAGGTGGCGGGGGCACAGATACGCAGTATTTT.

This clone was observed a few times. The rearrangement uses TRBV7-6 and TRBJ2-7, with D possibly called TRBD1 or TRBD2 (5 bases each). Trimming left V 5 bases short and J 1 base short, with 9 bases between. The CDR3 extends over 13 amino acids. Germline V gene sequence: CDR1 SGHVS, CDR2 FNYEAQ. In nucleotides, the CDR3 is TGTGCCAGCAGCACTAGGGGTTCCTACGAGCAGTACTTC. This sequence encodes CASSTRGSYEQYF.

The chain has TRBV15 and TRBJ2-3, with D maybe TRBD2 (6 bases). This CDR3 contains 16 residues. Germline lookup yields CDR1 LNHNV and CDR2 YYDKDF (reference sequence). V dropped 1 base and J dropped 5 bases, with 16 bases sitting between them. The CDR3 bases are TGTGCCACCAGCAGAGGTGGGGGGAAGCAGGAAGATACGCAGTATTTT. It yields the protein CATSRGGGKQEDTQYF.

This rearrangement joins TRBV6-5 to TRBJ2-7, with TRBD2 matching 7 bases. The CDR3 has 16 amino acids. The V segment lost 3 bases and the J segment 0 bases; nucleotides outside the gene matches: 8. Germline lookup yields CDR1 MNHEY and CDR2 SVGAGI. In DNA form, the CDR3 reads TGTGCCAGCAGTTATGCCCGGGACTACGGCTCCTACGAGCAGTACTTC. Its translation is CASSYARDYGSYEQYF.

V is TRBV5-1 and J is TRBJ1-2; D is uncertain. Trimming left V 4 bases short and J 4 bases short, with 11 bases between. Germline CDR1 SGHRS, CDR2 YFSETQ. CDR3 length: 13 amino acids. The CDR3 coding sequence is TGCGCCAGCAGCAAGGAGGACGGCTATGGCTACACCTTC. It translates to CASSKEDGYGYTF.

The chain carries TRBV15 and TRBJ1-3; no reliable D call. The V gene's germline CDR1 is LNHNV and CDR2 YYDKDF (reference sequence). V was pared by 5 bases and J by 0 bases, with 11 bases between. This CDR3 is 15 amino acids long. DNA of the CDR3: TGTGCCACCAGCGGAGGATTGAGCTCTGGAAACACCATATATTTT. The encoded protein is CATSGGLSSGNTIYF.

This clone was detected only once. The chain carries TRBV5-8 and TRBJ2-7; 7 bases line up with TRBD1. The germline gives CDR1 SGHTS, CDR2 YDEGEE. The CDR3 is made up of 13 amino acids. Trimming removed 4 bases from V and 3 bases from J; junction bases left unmatched: 4. The CDR3 sequence: CASSKGQNYEQYF. CDR3 in DNA: TGTGCCAGCAGCAAGGGACAGAACTACGAGCAGTACTTC.

The chain joins TRBV6-1 to TRBJ2-3, with 10 bases fitting TRBD2. Trimming cost V 6 bases and J 2 bases; bases outside gene matches: 2. The length of the CDR3 is 14 residues. Germline values: CDR1 MNHNS, CDR2 SASEGT. The CDR3, as DNA: TGTGCCAGCAGGACTAGCGGGCCCACAGATACGCAGTATTTT. It is translated as CASRTSGPTDTQYF.

The chain carries TRBV12-2 and TRBJ2-2. TRBV12-2 is annotated as a pseudogene. The CDR3 spans 17 residues. CDR3 in amino acids: CASRLAGHPPNTGELFF. In DNA form, the CDR3 reads TGTGCAAGTCGCTTAGCAGGCCACCCCCCGAACACCGGGGAGCTGTTTTTT.

The chain recombines TRBV23-1 with TRBJ2-2; D is uncertain. TRBV23-1 is noted as an ORF with a role that remains uncertain. Trimming removed 0 bases at V and 5 bases at J, with 16 bases between. The CDR3 spans 17 residues. The CDR3 sequence is CASSQSEVPVGTGELFF. The CDR3 DNA is TGCGCCAGCAGTCAATCCGAAGTTCCAGTGGGTACCGGGGAGCTGTTTTTT.